This section outlines one TCR beta chain sequence together with its context. The target of this receptor is not known. Per-base quality was not reported, and no clone a single base away is much larger than it. The collaborating institutions used their own protocols to collect whole blood in K2EDTA tubes. Collaborator samples were shipped for TCRbeta analysis as frozen whole blood, isolated PBMCs, or DNA extracted from either sample type. This sample was included in a study of blood T cell repertoires in COVID-19 (dated by TCRdb to about 2020). Some background on the complete study: The collaborator samples originated in the United States, Italy and Spain and spanned the acute and convalescent phases of COVID-19. The material from the prospective study consisted of cDNA or gDNA derived from T cells, B-cell-depleted T cells, or PBMCs. Deeply sampled blood TCRbeta repertoires from subjects exposed to, actively infected with, or recovered from COVID-19 were included in the dataset. The repertoires were released in a freely available public database intended as a resource for research on the immune response to SARS-CoV-2. The samples were drawn from two sources: the first 160 participants of the ongoing ImmuneRACE study, and 1,254 subjects contributed by 6 global collaborators. The sample metadata nearly always contained a de-identified subject ID, COVID-19 status, age in years and sex. HLA class I and class II types, where available, came from metadata supplied by the sample provider rather than from assay-based typing. Overall study results and their limits: The amount of clinical and demographic metadata varied by source and participant and was provided uncurated.

TCRbeta CDR3 regions were amplified from genomic DNA using the immunoSEQ Assay, a bias-controlled multiplex PCR. Per the original workflow: The number of nucleated cells in each sample was estimated by amplification of reference gene primers within the assay. To quantify the absolute abundance of each unique TCRbeta CDR3 rearrangement, sequence reads were collapsed and filtered. For each sample, productive Simpson clonality was calculated as the square root of Simpson's diversity index over productive rearrangements. TCRdb retrieved this table from immuneACCESS and kept in-frame rearrangements only. Not all clones are present; in checked studies, unresolved V genes account for under half, and no reason is known for the remainder. V, J and clone size are those of that table, while D and trimming were read from the DNA. The sample yields some 76,000 clones; about 80% were counted once. The ten largest clones represent around 10% of the sample.

Its CDR3 holds 15 amino acids, cysteine through phenylalanine. CDR3 DNA is the only sequence kept; it has 45 bases, read in frame from the first base. Trimming leaves V shorter by 6 bases and J shorter by 3 bases, with the junction holding 8 bases beyond the gene matches. Sequences SGHNT (CDR1) and YENEEA (CDR2) are obtained from the germline V gene. The clonotype comes from a man between 45 and 60 years old with acute or convalescent COVID-19. Sequencing was done on a sample of peripheral blood. The chain is made from TRBV11-3 and TRBJ2-3; TRBD2 agrees with 8 junctional bases. The nucleotide sequence is TGTGCCAGCAGTTATAGCGGGACGGGAACAGATACGCAGTATTTT. It codes for CASSYSGTGTDTQYF. The CDR3, completed at both ends by the reference TRBV11-3 and TRBJ2-3 genes, gives the full variable domain EAGVVQSPRYKIIEKKQPVAFWCNPISGHNTLYWYLQNLGQGPELLIRYENEEAVDDSQLPKDRFSAERLKGVDSTLKIQPAELGDSAVYLCASSYSGTGTDTQYFGPGTRLTVL.